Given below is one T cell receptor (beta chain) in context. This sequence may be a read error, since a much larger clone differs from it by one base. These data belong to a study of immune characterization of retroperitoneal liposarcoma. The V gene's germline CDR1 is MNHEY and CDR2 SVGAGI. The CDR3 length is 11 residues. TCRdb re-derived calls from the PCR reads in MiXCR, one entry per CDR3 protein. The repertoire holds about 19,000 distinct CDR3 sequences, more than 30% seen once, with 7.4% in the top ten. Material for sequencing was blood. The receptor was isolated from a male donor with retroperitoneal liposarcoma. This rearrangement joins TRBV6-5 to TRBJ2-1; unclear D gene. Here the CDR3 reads CASSSHKEQFF. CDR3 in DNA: TGTGCCAGCAGTTCACACAAAGAGCAGTTCTTC.